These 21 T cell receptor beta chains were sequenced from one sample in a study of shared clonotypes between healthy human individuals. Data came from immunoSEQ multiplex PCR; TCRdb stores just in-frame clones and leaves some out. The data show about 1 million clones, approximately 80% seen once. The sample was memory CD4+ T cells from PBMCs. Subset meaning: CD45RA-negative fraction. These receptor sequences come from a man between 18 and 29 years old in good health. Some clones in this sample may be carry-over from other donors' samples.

The CDR3 sequence: CASQPDREYGQPQHF. The CDR3 region has the DNA TGTGCCAGCCAGCCGGACAGGGAATATGGTCAGCCCCAGCATTTT. J is TRBJ1-5 and V is TRBV6-1, with 8 bases identical to TRBD1. J was trimmed by 6 bases and V by 8 bases; bases with no gene match: 12. Germline CDR1 reads MNHNS; CDR2 reads SASEGT. The CDR3 length is 15 residues.

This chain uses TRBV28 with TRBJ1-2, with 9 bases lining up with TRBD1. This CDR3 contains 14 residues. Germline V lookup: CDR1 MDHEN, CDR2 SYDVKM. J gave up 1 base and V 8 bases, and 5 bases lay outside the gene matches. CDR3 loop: CASGTGRGNYGYTF. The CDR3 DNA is TGTGCCAGCGGGACAGGGAGAGGTAACTATGGCTACACCTTC.

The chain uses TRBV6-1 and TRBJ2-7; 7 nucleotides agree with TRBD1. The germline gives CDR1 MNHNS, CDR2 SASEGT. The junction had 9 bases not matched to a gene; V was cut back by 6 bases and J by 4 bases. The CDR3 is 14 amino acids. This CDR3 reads CASSTGTDKYEQYF. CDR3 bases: TGTGCCAGCAGCACCGGGACAGACAAATACGAGCAGTACTTC.

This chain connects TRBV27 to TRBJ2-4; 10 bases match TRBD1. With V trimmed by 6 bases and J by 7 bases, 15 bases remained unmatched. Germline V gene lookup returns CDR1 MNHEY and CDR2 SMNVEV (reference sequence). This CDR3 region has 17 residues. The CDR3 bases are TGTGCCAGCAGCCGACCTTCCGGGACAGGGGTTCAGAACATTCAGTACTTC. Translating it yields CASSRPSGTGVQNIQYF.

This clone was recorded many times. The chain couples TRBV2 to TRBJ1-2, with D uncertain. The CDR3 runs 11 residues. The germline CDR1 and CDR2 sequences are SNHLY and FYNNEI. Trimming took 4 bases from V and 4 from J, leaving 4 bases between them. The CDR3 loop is CASSVLYGYTF. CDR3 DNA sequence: TGTGCCAGCAGTGTCCTCTATGGCTACACCTTC.

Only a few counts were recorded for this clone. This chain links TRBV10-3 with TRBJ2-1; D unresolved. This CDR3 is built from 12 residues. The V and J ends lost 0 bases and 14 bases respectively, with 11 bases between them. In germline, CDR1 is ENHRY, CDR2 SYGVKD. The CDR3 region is CAISESPASEFF. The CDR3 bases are TGTGCCATCAGTGAGTCGCCCGCCTCTGAGTTCTTC.

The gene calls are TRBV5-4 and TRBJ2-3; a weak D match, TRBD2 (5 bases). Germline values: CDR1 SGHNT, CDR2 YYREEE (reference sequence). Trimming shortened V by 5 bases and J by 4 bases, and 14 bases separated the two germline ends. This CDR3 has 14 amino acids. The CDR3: CASRRESAADTQYF. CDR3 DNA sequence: TGTGCCAGCAGACGGGAAAGTGCGGCAGATACGCAGTATTTT. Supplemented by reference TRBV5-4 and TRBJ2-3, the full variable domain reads ETGVTQSPTHLIKTRGQQVTLRCSSQSGHNTVSWYQQALGQGPQFIFQYYREEENGRGNFPPRFSGLQFPNYSSELNVNALELDDSALYLCASRRESAADTQYFGPGTRLTVL.

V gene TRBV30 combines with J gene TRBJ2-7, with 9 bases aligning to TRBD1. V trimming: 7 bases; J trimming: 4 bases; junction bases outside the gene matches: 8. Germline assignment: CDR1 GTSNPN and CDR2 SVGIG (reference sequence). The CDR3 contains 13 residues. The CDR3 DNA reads TGTGCCTCCCAGACAGGGGGTTCATACGAGCAGTACTTC. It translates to CASQTGGSYEQYF. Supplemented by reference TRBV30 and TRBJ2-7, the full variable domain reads SQTIHQWPATLVQPVGSPLSLECTVEGTSNPNLYWYRQAAGRGLQLLFYSVGIGQISSEVPQNLSASRPQDRQFILSSKKLLLSDSGFYLCASQTGGSYEQYFGPGTRLTVT.

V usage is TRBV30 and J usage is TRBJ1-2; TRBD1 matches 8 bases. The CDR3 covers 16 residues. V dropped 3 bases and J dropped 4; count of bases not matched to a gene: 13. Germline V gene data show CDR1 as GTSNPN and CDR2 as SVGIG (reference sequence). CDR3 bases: TGTGCCTGGAGCGACCCAGGACAGGGTCGAGGCTATGGCTACACCTTC. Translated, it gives CAWSDPGQGRGYGYTF.

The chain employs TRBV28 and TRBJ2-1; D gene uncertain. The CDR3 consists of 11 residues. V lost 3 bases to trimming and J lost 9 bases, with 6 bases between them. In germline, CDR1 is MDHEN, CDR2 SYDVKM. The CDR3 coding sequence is TGTGCCAGCAGTTTCACAAGTGAGCAGTTCTTC. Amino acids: CASSFTSEQFF.

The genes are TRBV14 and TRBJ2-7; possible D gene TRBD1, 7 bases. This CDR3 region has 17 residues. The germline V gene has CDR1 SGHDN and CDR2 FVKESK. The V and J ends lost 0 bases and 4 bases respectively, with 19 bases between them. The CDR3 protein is CASSQDLGGGRTYEQYF. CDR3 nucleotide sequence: TGTGCCAGCAGCCAAGATCTAGGAGGGGGCCGGACGTACGAGCAGTACTTC. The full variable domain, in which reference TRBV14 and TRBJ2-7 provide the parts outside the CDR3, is EAGVTQFPSHSVIEKGQTVTLRCDPISGHDNLYWYRRVMGKEIKFLLHFVKESKQDESGMPNNRFLAERTGGTYSTLKVQPAELEDSGVYFCASSQDLGGGRTYEQYFGPGTRLTVT.

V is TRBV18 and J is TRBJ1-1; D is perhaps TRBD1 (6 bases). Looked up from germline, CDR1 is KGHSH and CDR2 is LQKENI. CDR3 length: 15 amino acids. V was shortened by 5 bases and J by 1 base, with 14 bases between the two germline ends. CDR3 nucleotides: TGTGCCAGCTCATCGGTGGGGGGCACGAACACTGAAGCTTTCTTT. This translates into CASSSVGGTNTEAFF.

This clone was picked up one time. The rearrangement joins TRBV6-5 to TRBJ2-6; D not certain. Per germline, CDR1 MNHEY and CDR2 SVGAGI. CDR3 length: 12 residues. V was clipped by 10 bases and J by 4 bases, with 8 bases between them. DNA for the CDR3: TGTGCCACTACCACAGGGGCCAACGTCCTGACTTTC. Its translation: CATTTGANVLTF.

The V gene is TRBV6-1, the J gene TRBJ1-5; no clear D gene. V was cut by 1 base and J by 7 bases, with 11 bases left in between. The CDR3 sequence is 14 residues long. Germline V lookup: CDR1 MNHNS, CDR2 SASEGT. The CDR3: CASSEGPNGQPQHF. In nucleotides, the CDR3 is TGTGCCAGCAGTGAAGGACCGAACGGGCAGCCCCAGCATTTT.

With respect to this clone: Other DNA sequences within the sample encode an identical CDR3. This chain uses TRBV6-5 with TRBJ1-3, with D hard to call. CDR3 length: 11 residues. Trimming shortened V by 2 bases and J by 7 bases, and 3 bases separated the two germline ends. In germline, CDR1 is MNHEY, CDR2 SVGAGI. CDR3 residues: CASSYGNTIYF. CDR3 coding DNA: TGTGCCAGCAGTTACGGGAACACCATATATTTT.

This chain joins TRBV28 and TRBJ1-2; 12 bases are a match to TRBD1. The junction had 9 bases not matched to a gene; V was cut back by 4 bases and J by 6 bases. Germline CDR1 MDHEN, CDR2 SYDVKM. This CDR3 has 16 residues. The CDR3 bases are TGTGCCAGCAGTTACCCTGGGGACAGGGGGCAGGATGGCTACACCTTC. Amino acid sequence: CASSYPGDRGQDGYTF.

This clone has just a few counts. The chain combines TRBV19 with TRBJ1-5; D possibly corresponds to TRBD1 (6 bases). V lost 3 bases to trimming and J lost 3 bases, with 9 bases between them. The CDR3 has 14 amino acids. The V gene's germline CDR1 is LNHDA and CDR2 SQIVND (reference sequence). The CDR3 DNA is TGTGCCAGTAGTATTGGACAGCTCAATCAGCCCCAGCATTTT. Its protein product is CASSIGQLNQPQHF.

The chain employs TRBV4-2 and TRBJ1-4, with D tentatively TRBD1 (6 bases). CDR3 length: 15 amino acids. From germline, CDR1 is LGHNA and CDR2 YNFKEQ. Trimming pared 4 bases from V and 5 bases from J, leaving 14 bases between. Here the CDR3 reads CASSPDRNLNEKLFF. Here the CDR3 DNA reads TGTGCCAGCAGCCCGGACAGAAACCTGAATGAAAAACTGTTTTTT.

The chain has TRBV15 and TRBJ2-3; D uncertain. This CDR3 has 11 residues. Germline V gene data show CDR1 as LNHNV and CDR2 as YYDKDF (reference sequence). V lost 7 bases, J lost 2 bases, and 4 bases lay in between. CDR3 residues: CATTHTDTQYF. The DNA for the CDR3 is TGTGCCACCACTCACACAGATACGCAGTATTTT. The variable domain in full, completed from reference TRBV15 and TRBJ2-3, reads DAMVIQNPRYQVTQFGKPVTLSCSQTLNHNVMYWYQQKSSQAPKLLFHYYDKDFNNEADTPDNFQSRRPNTSFCFLDIRSPGLGDTAMYLCATTHTDTQYFGPGTRLTVL.

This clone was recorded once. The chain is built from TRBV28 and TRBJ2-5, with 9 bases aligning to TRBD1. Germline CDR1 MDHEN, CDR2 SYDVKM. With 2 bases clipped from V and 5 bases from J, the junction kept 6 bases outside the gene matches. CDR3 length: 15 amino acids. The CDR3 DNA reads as TGTGCCAGCAGTTTACCCGGACAGGGGCTGGAGACCCAGTACTTC. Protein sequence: CASSLPGQGLETQYF.

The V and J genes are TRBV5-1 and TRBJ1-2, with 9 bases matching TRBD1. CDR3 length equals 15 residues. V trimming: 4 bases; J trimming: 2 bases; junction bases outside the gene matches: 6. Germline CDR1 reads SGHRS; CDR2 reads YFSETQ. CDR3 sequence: CASSHRTGENYGYTF. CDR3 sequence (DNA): TGCGCCAGCAGCCATCGGACAGGGGAAAACTATGGCTACACCTTC.